The 28 T cell receptor beta chains below were found in one sample sequenced in a study of CD8+ T cells in alopecia areata. Isolated RNA was reverse transcribed into cDNA used as the sequencing template. Here immunoSEQ multiplex PCR was the method, and the copy in TCRdb shows in-frame clones only, minus some. The sample holds over 100,000 clones, about 50% seen once. Regarding treatment: oral pan-JAK inhibitor, 5-10 mg twice daily. This specimen consisted of CD4+ T cells sorted from blood, obtained at week 4, from a patient treated with tofacitinib. The receptors stem from a human donor with alopecia areata.

The chain employs TRBV19 and TRBJ1-2; a possible D gene is TRBD1 (5 bases). CDR1 and CDR2 from the germline V gene are LNHDA and SQIVND (reference sequence). Trimming removed 11 bases from V and 4 bases from J, with 11 bases in between. The CDR3 totals 11 residues. The CDR3 nucleotides read TGTGCCTCTTGGGGCGCCTATGGCTACACCTTC. Its protein is CASWGAYGYTF.

This rearrangement joins TRBV6-5 to TRBJ1-1; tentative D call: TRBD1 (6 bases). The CDR3 is 12 residues long. In germline, CDR1 is MNHEY, CDR2 SVGAGI. The V end lost 0 bases, the J end lost 8 bases, and 7 bases lay between the germline ends. CDR3 bases: TGTGCCAGCAGTTACTCGAGGGGGGAAGCTTTCTTT. Its translation: CASSYSRGEAFF.

The chain couples TRBV29-1 to TRBJ1-5; D is unresolved. Germline CDR1 reads SQVTM; CDR2 reads ANQGSEA. V was cut by 4 bases and J by 4 bases, with 8 bases left in between. The CDR3 has 12 residues. For the CDR3, the DNA is TGCAGCGTTGGGCAGTTTAATCAGCCCCAGCATTTT. This sequence encodes CSVGQFNQPQHF.

J is TRBJ1-4 and V is TRBV9, with 9 bases lining up with TRBD1. With V trimmed by 4 bases and J by 7 bases, 8 bases remained unmatched. Germline V gene lookup returns CDR1 SGDLS and CDR2 YYNGEE. The length of the CDR3 is 15 residues. CDR3 in DNA: TGTGCCAGCAGCTTATTGGGGACAGGGTTTGAAAAACTGTTTTTT. It encodes CASSLLGTGFEKLFF.

The chain combines TRBV18 with TRBJ1-2; the D gene is possibly TRBD1 (5 bases). The CDR3 extends over 16 amino acids. The V and J ends lost 3 bases and 2 bases respectively, with 16 bases between them. Germline V gives CDR1 KGHSH, CDR2 LQKENI. In DNA form, the CDR3 reads TGTGCCAGCTCACCCTCACAGGACGCGACGAACTATGGCTACACCTTC. Translation: CASSPSQDATNYGYTF.

J is TRBJ2-7 and V is TRBV6-5; 8 positions match TRBD1. Looked up from germline, CDR1 is MNHEY and CDR2 is SVGAGI. The CDR3 has 14 amino acids. With 4 bases clipped from V and 0 bases from J, the junction kept 2 bases outside the gene matches. The CDR3 DNA follows: TGTGCCAGCAGTTGGGACAGGAACTCCTACGAGCAGTACTTC. Translation: CASSWDRNSYEQYF.

This clone came up a few times. This sample includes further DNA sequences coding for the same CDR3. The chain joins TRBV30 to TRBJ2-2; D may match TRBD1 or TRBD2 (5 bases each). Trimming removed 4 bases from V and 0 bases from J, with 9 bases in between. CDR1 GTSNPN and CDR2 SVGIG come from the germline V gene (reference sequence). The CDR3 totals 14 residues. The CDR3 region has the DNA TGTGCCTGGAAAACGGGACCGAACACCGGGGAGCTGTTTTTT. Translated, it gives CAWKTGPNTGELFF.

The table lists this clone with many counts. The CDR3 region is CASRGQPNTEAFF. The CDR3, as DNA: TGTGCCAGTAGGGGACAACCGAACACTGAAGCTTTCTTT. V gene TRBV7-2 combines with J gene TRBJ1-1; TRBD1 might be the D (6 bases). CDR1 SGHTA and CDR2 FQGNSA come from the germline V gene. CDR3 length equals 13 residues. V was cut by 9 bases and J by 1 base, with 12 bases left in between.

This clone was seen more than once but under ten times. This chain connects TRBV18 to TRBJ1-4; possible D gene TRBD1, 5 bases. V was pared by 2 bases and J by 2 bases, with 12 bases between. The CDR3 is 16 amino acids. The germline CDR1 and CDR2 sequences are KGHSH and LQKENI. The CDR3: CASSPTGAGTNEKLFF. The CDR3 region has the DNA TGTGCCAGCTCACCAACCGGGGCTGGCACTAATGAAAAACTGTTTTTT.

V gene TRBV6-5 combines with J gene TRBJ2-5; 7 bases match TRBD1. CDR3 size: 11 residues. After removal of 10 bases from V and 5 bases from J, the junction contained 4 bases not matched to a gene. CDR1 is MNHEY, CDR2 SVGAGI, per germline. As DNA, the CDR3 is TGTGCCAACACAGGGGTCGAGACCCAGTACTTC. It translates to CANTGVETQYF.

This clone turned up a few times. The chain employs TRBV29-1 and TRBJ2-3; D is unclear. CDR3 size: 12 residues. The germline V gene has CDR1 SQVTM and CDR2 ANQGSEA. The V gene lost 6 bases and the J gene lost 4 bases, with 11 bases spanning the gap. The DNA for the CDR3 is TGCAGCGTACTGGAGAGTGCAGATACGCAGTATTTT. The encoded protein is CSVLESADTQYF.

The chain has TRBV29-1 and TRBJ2-2, with D possibly being TRBD1 (5 bases). The V gene's germline CDR1 is SQVTM and CDR2 ANQGSEA. The CDR3 consists of 16 residues. The germline V and J ends were trimmed by 0 bases and 3 bases, with 14 bases remaining between them. For the CDR3, the DNA is TGCAGCGTTGAAGATTGGGGCGACAAATACACCGGGGAGCTGTTTTTT. Its protein product is CSVEDWGDKYTGELFF.

The rearrangement joins TRBV10-3 to TRBJ2-1, with D tentatively TRBD1 (5 bases). V dropped 6 bases and J dropped 5 bases, with 14 bases sitting between them. CDR3 length equals 14 residues. Germline values: CDR1 ENHRY, CDR2 SYGVKD. CDR3 sequence (DNA): TGTGCCATCAGAAGGAGACAGCCGAACAATGAGCAGTTCTTC. Protein: CAIRRRQPNNEQFF.

This clone turned up a few times. The J gene is TRBJ1-2, the V gene TRBV29-1; no firm D call. This CDR3 has 13 amino acids. V lost 0 bases and J 4 bases, leaving 9 bases between the germline ends. CDR1 is SQVTM and CDR2 is ANQGSEA in the germline V gene. CDR3 residues: CSVEDLGSYGYTF. For the CDR3, the DNA is TGCAGCGTTGAAGACTTAGGATCCTATGGCTACACCTTC.

There are a few counts of this clone. This chain uses TRBV30 with TRBJ1-2, with TRBD1 matching 7 bases. Germline CDR1 is GTSNPN and CDR2 is SVGIG (reference sequence). CDR3 size: 13 residues. Losses at the gene ends were 8 bases for V and 5 bases for J; bases not matched to a gene: 11. CDR3 sequence reads: CATTGTETYGYTF. The CDR3 nucleotides read TGTGCCACAACCGGGACAGAAACTTATGGCTACACCTTC.

The rearrangement joins TRBV4-1 to TRBJ2-7, with 7 bases aligning to TRBD2. Germline CDR1 reads MGHRA; CDR2 reads YSYEKL. The CDR3 is 16 residues long. V lost 0 bases and J lost 5; bases outside the gene matches: 10. CDR3 nucleotide sequence: TGCGCCAGCAGCCAAGACCGGACTAGGAGAGGCCACGAGCAGTACTTC. Translating it yields CASSQDRTRRGHEQYF.

The chain has TRBV19 and TRBJ2-5, with unresolved D. The length of the CDR3 is 13 residues. The germline gives CDR1 LNHDA, CDR2 SQIVND (reference sequence). Trimming cost V 2 bases and J 4 bases, with 8 bases left between them. For the CDR3, the DNA is TGTGCCAGTAGTATACAGCAAAGAGAGACCCAGTACTTC. Amino acid sequence: CASSIQQRETQYF.

CDR3 sequence reads: CAWSAGRGELDTEAFF. DNA for the CDR3: TGTGCCTGGAGCGCCGGGCGGGGTGAGCTAGACACTGAAGCTTTCTTT. V is TRBV30 and J is TRBJ1-1; no clear D gene. The CDR3 spans 16 residues. V was pared by 3 bases and J by 3 bases, with 20 bases between. Germline V CDR1 and CDR2: GTSNPN, SVGIG (reference sequence).

The chain joins TRBV5-1 to TRBJ2-3; TRBD1 agrees at 7 bases. This CDR3 is built from 15 residues. The germline V gene has CDR1 SGHRS and CDR2 YFSETQ. Trimming at V came to 2 bases and at J to 3 bases, leaving 6 bases not matched to a gene. DNA of the CDR3: TGCGCCAGCAGCTTCAGGGGGTTCGGAACAGATACGCAGTATTTT. It is translated as CASSFRGFGTDTQYF. The full variable domain, completed using reference TRBV5-1 and TRBJ2-3, is KAGVTQTPRYLIKTRGQQVTLSCSPISGHRSVSWYQQTPGQGLQFLFEYFSETQRNKGNFPGRFSGRQFSNSRSEMNVSTLELGDSALYLCASSFRGFGTDTQYFGPGTRLTVL.

The V call is TRBV6-5, the J call TRBJ1-2, with D possibly being TRBD1 (5 bases). V lost 5 bases, J lost 3 bases, and 16 bases lay in between. CDR3 length equals 15 residues. Germline V gene sequence: CDR1 MNHEY, CDR2 SVGAGI. This CDR3 reads CASSTVGREDYGYTF. CDR3 nucleotides: TGTGCCAGCAGTACGGTCGGCAGGGAGGACTATGGCTACACCTTC.

This clone has only a few counts. The rearrangement uses TRBV29-1 and TRBJ2-3; TRBD1 agrees at 8 bases. V lost 2 bases, J lost 1 base, and 14 bases stayed unmatched. The CDR3 sequence is 18 residues long. The V gene's germline CDR1 is SQVTM and CDR2 ANQGSEA. This chain's CDR3 is CSVERVGGTGLRTDTQYF. The DNA of the CDR3 is TGCAGCGTTGAAAGGGTAGGAGGGACAGGTCTTCGCACAGATACGCAGTATTTT.

This clone was observed once. This rearrangement joins TRBV27 to TRBJ2-7; D unclear. Germline CDR1 MNHEY, CDR2 SMNVEV (reference sequence). V was cut by 4 bases and J by 4 bases, with 17 bases left in between. The CDR3 runs 15 residues. The CDR3 reads CASSSQAAGPYEQYF. The CDR3 DNA reads as TGTGCCAGCAGTTCTCAGGCCGCCGGGCCTTACGAGCAGTACTTC.

This clone was seen only once. This CDR3 reads CASSVAAGGYQETQYF. The CDR3 bases are TGTGCCAGCAGCGTAGCGGCGGGAGGGTACCAAGAGACCCAGTACTTC. The rearrangement uses TRBV9 and TRBJ2-5; 9 bases line up with TRBD2. The germline gives CDR1 SGDLS, CDR2 YYNGEE. The CDR3 has 16 residues. With 0 bases clipped from V and 0 bases from J, the junction kept 3 bases outside the gene matches.

The V and J genes are TRBV9 and TRBJ2-4, with unresolved D. This CDR3 contains 16 residues. Per the germline V gene, CDR1 is SGDLS and CDR2 is YYNGEE. V shed 0 bases and J shed 0 bases, with 10 bases lying between them. The CDR3 loop is CASSVVGVLAKNIQYF. CDR3 nucleotides: TGTGCCAGCAGCGTAGTTGGAGTTCTAGCCAAAAACATTCAGTACTTC.

V and J are TRBV6-1 and TRBJ1-5; D may be TRBD1 (5 bases). The germline V and J ends were trimmed by 4 bases and 7 bases, with 11 bases remaining between them. This CDR3 region has 13 residues. Germline V lookup: CDR1 MNHNS, CDR2 SASEGT. The chain's CDR3 is CASSVQVVQPQHF. The CDR3 DNA follows: TGTGCCAGCAGTGTACAGGTTGTGCAGCCCCAGCATTTT.

This clone was picked up one time. The rearrangement links TRBV2 to TRBJ1-2; D gene unclear. CDR1 is SNHLY, CDR2 FYNNEI, per germline. The CDR3 consists of 13 residues. Trimming stripped 1 base from V and 4 bases from J, with 7 bases between. The CDR3 protein is CASSEGRSYGYTF. The CDR3 DNA sequence: TGTGCCAGCAGTGAAGGACGGTCCTATGGCTACACCTTC.

Only a few counts were recorded for this clone. This sequence joins TRBV12-5 and TRBJ2-6; D possibly uses TRBD1 or TRBD2 (6 bases each). Germline CDR1 is LGHNT and CDR2 is FRNRAP. This CDR3 contains 16 residues. Trimming stripped 5 bases from V and 0 bases from J, with 11 bases between. CDR3 residues: CASGGGGSSGANVLTF. CDR3 coding DNA: TGTGCTAGTGGTGGAGGGGGATCCTCTGGGGCCAACGTCCTGACTTTC.

Only a few counts were recorded for this clone. This sequence joins TRBV18 and TRBJ1-4, with D possibly TRBD1 on 6 matching bases. Trimming shortened V by 8 bases and J by 5 bases, and 15 bases separated the two germline ends. The germline V gene encodes CDR1 KGHSH and CDR2 LQKENI. The CDR3 runs 14 residues. As DNA, the CDR3 is TGTGCCAGCGCCCCGACAGGAACAAATGAAAAACTGTTTTTT. It yields the protein CASAPTGTNEKLFF.